This T cell receptor (beta chain) emerged from a study of CD8 T cells in Susac syndrome. An amount of RNA that ranged from roughly 0.5 to 1 ug was reverse transcribed with random hexamers. From the immunoSEQ multiplex PCR reads, TCRdb called clonotypes with MiXCR, one entry per CDR3 protein. Among more than 150,000 distinct CDR3 sequences listed, roughly 95% were seen once. Concerning this clonotype itself: Its antigen is currently unknown.

Regarding the study as a whole: The authors acknowledged that the study's TCR sequencing and HLA analysis involved relatively few individuals.

The CDR3 runs to 17 residues. V lost 1 base, J lost 1 base, and 7 bases stayed unmatched. From germline, CDR1 is SGDLS and CDR2 YYNGEE. V and J are TRBV9 and TRBJ1-1; TRBD1 matches 10 bases. The sample consisted of CD4+ T cells from PBMCs. The source of this sequence is a human donor with Susac syndrome. CDR3 in amino acids: CASSVRGQGIGNTEAFF. CDR3 sequence (DNA): TGTGCCAGCAGCGTACGGGGACAGGGGATAGGGAACACTGAAGCTTTCTTT. The full variable domain, rest sourced from reference TRBV9 and TRBJ1-1, is DSGVTQTPKHLITATGQRVTLRCSPRSGDLSVYWYQQSLDQGLQFLIQYYNGEERAKGNILERFSAQQFPDLHSELNLSSLELGDSALYFCASSVRGQGIGNTEAFFGQGTRLTVV.